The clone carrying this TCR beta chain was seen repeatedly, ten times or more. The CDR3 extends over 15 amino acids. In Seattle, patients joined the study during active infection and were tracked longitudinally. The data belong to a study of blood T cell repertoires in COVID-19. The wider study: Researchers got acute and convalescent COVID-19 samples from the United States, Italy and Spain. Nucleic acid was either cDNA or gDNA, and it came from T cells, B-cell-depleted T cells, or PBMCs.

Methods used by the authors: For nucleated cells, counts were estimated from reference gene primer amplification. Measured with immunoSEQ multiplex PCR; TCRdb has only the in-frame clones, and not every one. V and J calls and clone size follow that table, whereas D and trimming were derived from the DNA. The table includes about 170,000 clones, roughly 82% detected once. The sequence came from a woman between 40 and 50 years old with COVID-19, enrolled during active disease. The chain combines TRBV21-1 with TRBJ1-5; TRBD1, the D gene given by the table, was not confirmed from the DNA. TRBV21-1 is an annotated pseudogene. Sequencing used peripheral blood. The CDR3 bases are TGTGCCAGCAGCAAAATCAGGGTCAGCAATCAGCCCCAGCATTTT. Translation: CASSKIRVSNQPQHF.